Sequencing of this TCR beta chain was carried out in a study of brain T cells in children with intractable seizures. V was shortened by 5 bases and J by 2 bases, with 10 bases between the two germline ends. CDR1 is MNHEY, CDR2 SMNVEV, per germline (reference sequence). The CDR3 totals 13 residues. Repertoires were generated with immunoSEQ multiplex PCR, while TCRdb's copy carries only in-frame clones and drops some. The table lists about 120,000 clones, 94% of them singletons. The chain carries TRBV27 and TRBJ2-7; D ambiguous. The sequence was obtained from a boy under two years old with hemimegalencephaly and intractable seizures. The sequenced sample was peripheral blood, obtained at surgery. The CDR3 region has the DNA TGTGCCAGCAGTCCCGGACGGGCCTACGAGCAGTACTTC. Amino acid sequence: CASSPGRAYEQYF.